A selection of T cell receptor beta chains follows, all from one sample in a study of metastatic and nonmetastatic thyroid tumors. Via MiXCR, TCRdb re-called the PCR reads. The table shows 55,000 or so clones, with approximately 19% occurring only once. The specimen was blood. The receptors stem from a female donor with papillary thyroid cancer or a benign thyroid nodule (not recorded which). Some clones in this sample may be carry-over from other donors' samples. Both conserved end residues are part of each CDR3. Each record gives: V gene, D gene, clone size, CDR3 length, J gene, CDR3 DNA, CDR3 protein. D genes are given only for firm matches. Not all rows give a size; the values are once, few, many and, for expanded clones, a class.

V gene: TRBV12-3/TRBV12-4; D gene: .; clone size: .; CDR3 length: 14; J gene: TRBJ2-2; CDR3 DNA: TGTGCCAGCGGGACCGAGACTGAGGCCGGGCAGCTGTTTTTT; CDR3 protein: CASGTETEAGQLFF
V gene: TRBV28; D gene: .; clone size: .; CDR3 length: 15; J gene: TRBJ1-2; CDR3 DNA: TGTGCCAGCATTTTATGGGGTGGTGAGGAGAGATGCTACACCTTC; CDR3 protein: CASILWGGEERCYTF
V gene: TRBV18; D gene: .; clone size: many; CDR3 length: 14; J gene: TRBJ2-5; CDR3 DNA: TGTGCCAGCTCACCGTCCAGGCGGGAAGAGACCCAGTACTTC; CDR3 protein: CASSPSRREETQYF
V gene: TRBV5-1; D gene: TRBD2; clone size: few; CDR3 length: 18; J gene: TRBJ2-1; CDR3 DNA: TGCGCCAGCAGCTTTAAGGGTGCGGGAGGGCTAAACTTCAATGAGCAGTTCTTC; CDR3 protein: CASSFKGAGGLNFNEQFF
V gene: TRBV11-3; D gene: TRBD2; clone size: .; CDR3 length: 19; J gene: TRBJ2-1; CDR3 DNA: TGTGCCAGCATCTTAGGGGTGCTCTCCGCGAGCGGGAGCCACAATGAGCAGTTCTTC; CDR3 protein: CASILGVLSASGSHNEQFF
V gene: TRBV11-2; D gene: .; clone size: .; CDR3 length: 17; J gene: TRBJ2-2; CDR3 DNA: TGTGCCAGCAGCTTCCGGCTATCGGGAGTTTATACCGGGGAGCTGTTTTTT; CDR3 protein: CASSFRLSGVYTGELFF
V gene: TRBV2; D gene: TRBD2; clone size: few; CDR3 length: 13; J gene: TRBJ2-2; CDR3 DNA: TGTGCCAGCGAGGCGGGAGTTTTTGCGGAGCTGTTTTTT; CDR3 protein: CASEAGVFAELFF
V gene: TRBV3-1; D gene: TRBD1; clone size: many; CDR3 length: 13; J gene: TRBJ1-1; CDR3 DNA: TGTGCCAGCAGCCAACGCGGGACAGGTGAAGCTTTCTTT; CDR3 protein: CASSQRGTGEAFF
V gene: TRBV6-1; D gene: .; clone size: many; CDR3 length: 17; J gene: TRBJ1-4; CDR3 DNA: TGTGCCAGCAGCCCACAGGGATCAAGAGAAGCTAATGAAAAACTGTTTTTT; CDR3 protein: CASSPQGSREANEKLFF
V gene: TRBV19; D gene: .; clone size: .; CDR3 length: 14; J gene: TRBJ2-7; CDR3 DNA: TGTGCCAGTATGTCCTACAGCAACTCCTACGAGCAGTACTTC; CDR3 protein: CASMSYSNSYEQYF
V gene: TRBV5-1; D gene: TRBD1; clone size: .; CDR3 length: 16; J gene: TRBJ2-3; CDR3 DNA: TGCGCCAGCAGCTCCGGGGACAGCCTTCGCACAGATACGCAGTATTTT; CDR3 protein: CASSSGDSLRTDTQYF